The TCR beta chain under discussion was sequenced for a study of shared clonotypes between healthy human individuals. The table came from immunoSEQ multiplex PCR; TCRdb's copy has only in-frame clones and leaves some out. Here the sample spans 2.3 million or so clones, over 85% being singletons. The CDR3 length is 16 residues. CDR1 is MDHEN, CDR2 SYDVKM, per germline. The trim removed 2 bases at V and 0 bases at J, leaving 6 bases unmatched. The sample consisted of naive CD4+ T cells from PBMCs. The subset denotes: CD45RA+ positively selected. This sequence joins TRBV28 and TRBJ1-2, with 7 bases aligning to TRBD1. The receptor was isolated from a man in his late teens or twenties in good health. Some clones in this sample may be carry-over from other donors' samples. The chain's CDR3 is CASSLLDRAANYGYTF. CDR3 nucleotides: TGTGCCAGCAGTTTACTAGACAGGGCTGCTAACTATGGCTACACCTTC.